This T cell receptor (beta chain) was observed in a study of blood T cell repertoires in COVID-19. The overall study: In each case, the material was cDNA or gDNA derived from T cells, B-cell-depleted T cells, or PBMCs.

Per the original methods: Quantification of nucleated cells was approximated via reference gene primer amplification. Assay used: immunoSEQ multiplex PCR; TCRdb lists only in-frame clones, some missing. V, J and clone size are taken as reported in that table, and D and trimming were inferred from the DNA itself. The repertoire includes under 300,000 clones, nearly 85% of them detected once, and roughly 5.5% sits in the top ten. CDR1 SGDLS and CDR2 YYNGEE come from the germline V gene. The trim removed 4 bases at V and 4 bases at J, leaving 5 bases unmatched. The CDR3 consists of 15 residues. The source is a human donor in a cohort sampled during active COVID-19. The specimen was peripheral blood. V and J are TRBV9 and TRBJ2-1; 10 positions match TRBD1. CDR3 amino acids: CASSYWTGGYNEQFF. CDR3 sequence (DNA): TGTGCCAGCAGCTATTGGACAGGGGGTTACAATGAGCAGTTCTTC.